This TCR beta chain was profiled in a study of shared clonotypes between healthy human individuals. V shed 5 bases, J shed 7 bases, and the junction held 21 bases outside the gene matches. This CDR3 region has 19 residues. Germline loops: CDR1 SGHVS, CDR2 FNYEAQ. Some clones are missing from TCRdb's copy, which holds only in-frame ones; the method was immunoSEQ multiplex PCR. This sample has some 2,000,000 clones; around 96% occur once, and the top ten carry roughly 1%. Positive CCR7 selection of CD45RO-negative cells yielded the naive CD8 cells, and terminally differentiated effector memory CD45RA+ cells were excluded.

V is TRBV7-6 and J is TRBJ1-5; TRBD1 matches at 9 bases. The sample taken for sequencing was naive CD8+ T cells sorted from blood. The clonotype originates from a man younger than 35 in good health. The CDR3: CASSPSPGQGGSYEQPQHF. For the CDR3, the DNA is TGTGCCAGCAGCCCAAGCCCGGGACAGGGAGGTTCTTATGAGCAGCCCCAGCATTTT.